These 20 T cell receptor beta chains came from one sample sequenced in a study of vaccination and CD4 T cells after COVID-19. These TCRs are of unknown antigen specificity. Sequence data for DNA of cultured CD4+ T cells were generated by the Oncomine TCR Beta short-read assay. TCRdb called the PCR reads again in MiXCR, with one record for every CDR3 protein. The data show fewer than 25,000 distinct CDR3 sequences, less than 45% seen once. Documented time point: late sampling 161 to 241 days after vaccination in a few convalescent patients. The treatment is: approximately 9-day PBMC culture with coronavirus spike peptide pools or control peptides (ViraFEST assay). The starting material was CD4+ T cells from blood, cultured in vitro, obtained about 7 months after SARS-CoV-2 vaccination. The source is a human donor who had recovered from COVID-19.

The rearrangement links TRBV21-1 to TRBJ1-5. TRBV21-1 is given as a pseudogene. The CDR3 has 11 amino acids. In DNA, the CDR3 is TGTGCCAGCTGTTGGGATCAGCCCCAGCATTTT. This sequence encodes CASCWDQPQHF.

This chain connects TRBV27 to TRBJ1-2, with unresolved D. Trimming left V 0 bases short and J 4 bases short, with 9 bases between. This CDR3 comprises 14 residues. Germline assignment: CDR1 MNHEY and CDR2 SMNVEV (reference sequence). The CDR3 DNA sequence: TGTGCCAGCAGTTTATCCCGCAGCTTCTATGGCTACACCTTC. Residues: CASSLSRSFYGYTF.

The chain links TRBV7-9 to TRBJ2-3; D gene ambiguous. The V end was cut by 2 bases, the J end by 3 bases, with 3 bases between. Germline values: CDR1 SEHNR, CDR2 FQNEAQ (reference sequence). This CDR3 is 12 amino acids long. For the CDR3, the DNA is TGTGCCAGCAGCTTATTTACAGATACGCAGTATTTT. Translating gives CASSLFTDTQYF.

This clonotype has only a few counts. This chain uses TRBV7-9 with TRBJ2-1; 10 positions match TRBD2. The junction had 12 bases not matched to a gene; V was cut back by 5 bases and J by 5 bases. Germline V gene data show CDR1 as SEHNR and CDR2 as FQNEAQ (reference sequence). The CDR3 consists of 17 residues. CDR3 sequence reads: CASSPTPGTSEDNEQFF. CDR3 in DNA: TGTGCCAGCAGCCCTACCCCCGGGACTAGCGAGGACAATGAGCAGTTCTTC.

This clonotype was observed a single time. V gene TRBV10-3 combines with J gene TRBJ1-6; TRBD1 aligns across 7 bases. J lost 4 bases, V lost 4 bases, and 1 base had no gene match. CDR3 size: 14 residues. Germline CDR1 ENHRY, CDR2 SYGVKD. The CDR3 sequence is CAISGQGYNSPLHF. In DNA, the CDR3 is TGTGCCATCAGTGGACAGGGATATAATTCACCCCTCCACTTT.

Notes on this clonotype: At one end, the junction sequence differs from germline, possibly due to a read error. The gene calls are TRBV6-1 and TRBJ2-1; TRBD2 matches 7 bases. CDR1 and CDR2 from the germline V gene are MNHNS and SASEGT. The CDR3 sequence is 15 residues long. The CDR3 DNA is TGTGCCAGCAGTGCGTTCCAGGGAGGGTACACTGAGCAGTTCTTC. Encoded protein: CASSAFQGGYTEQFF.

This clonotype was recorded a few times. The chain joins TRBV20-1 to TRBJ2-3; 7 bases are a match to TRBD2. CDR1 is DFQATT, CDR2 SNEGSKA, per germline (reference sequence). Losses at the gene ends were 0 bases for V and 4 bases for J; bases not matched to a gene: 4. The CDR3 is 14 residues long. DNA for the CDR3: TGCAGTGCTAGAGACTCGGGGAGGGCAGATACGCAGTATTTT. Translation gives CSARDSGRADTQYF.

V usage is TRBV19 and J usage is TRBJ1-2; D is unresolved. This CDR3 is 14 amino acids long. The ends were cut back, 3 bases at V and 0 bases at J, with 8 bases in the middle. Germline lookup yields CDR1 LNHDA and CDR2 SQIVND (reference sequence). CDR3 residues: CASSIIGTNYGYTF. The CDR3 region has the DNA TGTGCCAGTAGTATCATTGGCACTAACTATGGCTACACCTTC.

This clonotype came up a few times. The genes are TRBV7-3 and TRBJ2-5, with D hard to call. This CDR3 is 12 amino acids long. The germline CDR1 and CDR2 sequences are SGHTA and FQGTGA. Trimming stripped 2 bases from V and 7 bases from J, with 8 bases between. CDR3 amino acids: CASSLDSGTQYF. Written as DNA, the CDR3 is TGTGCCAGCAGCTTAGACTCAGGGACCCAGTACTTC.

The V call is TRBV20-1, the J call TRBJ1-1; D ambiguous. Germline CDR1 and CDR2: DFQATT and SNEGSKA (reference sequence). The CDR3 is made up of 13 amino acids. V gave up 3 bases and J gave up 1 base, with 9 bases separating them. The CDR3 loop reads CSASRVPNTEAFF. Written as DNA, the CDR3 is TGCAGTGCTAGTCGGGTGCCGAACACTGAAGCTTTCTTT.

V is TRBV7-9 and J is TRBJ2-3; TRBD2 agrees at 8 bases. V was clipped by 2 bases and J by 0 bases; unmatched bases: 7. Germline CDR1 and CDR2: SEHNR and FQNEAQ (reference sequence). The CDR3 runs 17 residues. CDR3 nucleotide sequence: TGTGCCAGCAGCTTACCGGTCGGGGGGGCCAGCACAGATACGCAGTATTTT. Amino acid sequence: CASSLPVGGASTDTQYF.

In the case of this clonotype: Sequence at one end of the junction differs from germline and may be a read error. The chain links TRBV20-1 to TRBJ1-2; D ambiguous. This CDR3 is 13 amino acids long. From germline, CDR1 is DFQATT and CDR2 SNEGSKA (reference sequence). In DNA, the CDR3 is TGCAATGCTTCTCGAGACACCAACTATGGCTACACCTTC. Amino acids: CNASRDTNYGYTF.

The rearrangement links TRBV4-2 to TRBJ2-5; D remains ambiguous. The germline V gene encodes CDR1 LGHNA and CDR2 YNFKEQ. The CDR3 is made up of 14 amino acids. Trimming cost V 0 bases and J 1 base, with 6 bases left between them. The CDR3 reads CASSQEPFQETQYF. The CDR3 DNA reads as TGTGCCAGCAGCCAAGAACCTTTCCAAGAGACCCAGTACTTC.

The V gene is TRBV20-1, the J gene TRBJ2-7; 9 bases map to TRBD1. V was clipped by 6 bases and J by 3 bases; unmatched bases: 6. Germline assignment: CDR1 DFQATT and CDR2 SNEGSKA (reference sequence). This CDR3 is built from 13 residues. CDR3 sequence reads: CSATGTGFYEQYF. As DNA, the CDR3 is TGCAGTGCCACCGGGACAGGGTTCTACGAGCAGTACTTC.

This clonotype turned up a few times. This chain uses TRBV11-1 with TRBJ2-5; TRBD2 aligns across 7 bases. The CDR3 length is 16 residues. The germline V gene encodes CDR1 SGHAT and CDR2 FQDESV (reference sequence). After removal of 5 bases from V and 4 bases from J, the junction contained 13 bases not matched to a gene. CDR3 loop: CASSGGDRGDRETQYF. CDR3 DNA: TGTGCCAGCAGCGGGGGGGATCGGGGCGATAGAGAGACCCAGTACTTC.

The CDR3: CSARDLGHSATQYF. CDR3 coding DNA: TGCAGTGCTAGAGATTTGGGGCACAGCGCGACCCAGTACTTC. The genes are TRBV20-1 and TRBJ2-5, with D maybe TRBD1 (5 bases). V dropped 0 bases and J dropped 7 bases, with 15 bases sitting between them. Per the germline V gene, CDR1 is DFQATT and CDR2 is SNEGSKA (reference sequence). The length of the CDR3 is 14 residues.

This clonotype was counted between two and nine times. V usage is TRBV7-2 and J usage is TRBJ2-3; 8 nucleotides align to TRBD2. The V segment lost 3 bases and the J segment 5 bases; nucleotides outside the gene matches: 4. Germline V gene lookup returns CDR1 SGHTA and CDR2 FQGNSA. The CDR3 is made up of 14 amino acids. CDR3 DNA sequence: TGTGCCAGCAGCTTTGGTCTAGCGGGAGATACGCAGTATTTT. Translation gives CASSFGLAGDTQYF.

This clonotype was recorded once. CDR3 nucleotide sequence: TGTGCCAGCAGCCCGGGGACAGGGGCCGCCTCTGGAAACACCATATATTTT. Its translation: CASSPGTGAASGNTIYF. This chain joins TRBV7-9 and TRBJ1-3; 10 positions agree with TRBD1. CDR1 and CDR2 from the germline V gene are SEHNR and FQNEAQ (reference sequence). This CDR3 contains 17 residues. J lost 0 bases, V lost 5 bases, and 7 bases had no gene match.

V gene TRBV20-1 combines with J gene TRBJ1-1, with a possible D match to TRBD1 (5 bases). CDR3 size: 13 residues. Germline V gene data show CDR1 as DFQATT and CDR2 as SNEGSKA (reference sequence). In DNA, the CDR3 is TGCAGGGTGCAGGGTTCCATGAACACTGAAGCTTTCTTT. Its translation is CRVQGSMNTEAFF.

The chain joins TRBV7-9 to TRBJ2-5, with D possibly matching TRBD1 (5 bases). The germline gives CDR1 SEHNR, CDR2 FQNEAQ (reference sequence). V was clipped by 1 base and J by 0 bases, with 6 bases between them. The CDR3 consists of 14 residues. The CDR3 DNA reads as TGTGCCAGCAGCTTAGGGGGCAACCAAGAGACCCAGTACTTC. It yields the protein CASSLGGNQETQYF.